Detailed here is one T cell receptor beta chain. Its cognate antigen is unknown. The treatment denotes: 19 received Ad26.COV2.S at low or high dose, single or two shots; 5 received placebo; per-sample allocation not given. Sampling was done on day 63 after the first vaccine or placebo injection. Its platform was an Ad26 vector, and its expressed antigen was Wuhan-strain SARS-CoV-2 spike. This specimen belongs to a study of Ad26.COV2.S vaccination and SARS-CoV-2 variants. In the study overall: Ad26.COV2.S arm of COV1001 included the donor. Ad26.COV2.S shots went into the muscle once or twice, 56 days apart. The study's findings and limits: Total T cell responses may have been underestimated by the TCR breadth and depth analyses.

The germline V and J ends were trimmed by 0 bases and 7 bases, with 13 bases remaining between them. CDR3 length equals 14 residues. The germline CDR1 and CDR2 sequences are SGDLS and YYNGEE. TCRdb's copy holds only in-frame clones and misses some; the assay was immunoSEQ multiplex PCR. The sample has around 450,000 clones; approximately 89% are singletons. Specimen: peripheral blood, collected in a trial of Ad26.COV2.S vaccine versus placebo. The chain carries TRBV9 and TRBJ2-5, with D hard to call. The clonotype originates from a person between 18 and 65 years old who received the Ad26.COV2.S COVID-19 vaccine or a placebo. Here the CDR3 reads CASSVDPLLRTQYF. The DNA of the CDR3 is TGTGCCAGCAGCGTAGATCCCCTACTACGGACCCAGTACTTC.